This T cell receptor beta chain is drawn from a study of shared clonotypes between healthy human individuals. Study in general: Each donor's CD4 naive and CD4 memory cells filled three plates apiece, CD8 naive two, and CD8 memory one.

The protocol was immunoSEQ multiplex PCR, while the TCRdb copy is restricted to in-frame clones and leaves out a portion. Among some 1,100,000 clones listed, around 82% were seen once. To note about this clone: Its antigen is not identified.

Study-wide results and caveats: Naive CD4 clonotypes overlapped across a few donors at approximately 5.3%.

Sequenced material: memory CD4+ T cells from PBMCs. Sample subset: CD45RA-negative fraction. This clonotype was obtained from a man aged 18 to 29 in good health. Some clones in this sample may be carry-over from other donors' samples.

CDR3 protein: CASSQNPSGRSYNEQFF. CDR3 bases: TGCGCCAGCAGCCAAAACCCTAGCGGGAGGTCCTACAATGAGCAGTTCTTC. The gene calls are TRBV4-3 and TRBJ2-1; TRBD2 matches at 11 bases. This CDR3 comprises 17 residues. Germline trimming cut 2 bases from V and 1 base from J; bases unmatched to any gene: 4. The germline CDR1 and CDR2 sequences are LGHNA and YSLEER.